A single sample is the source of the 13 T cell receptor beta chains below, sequenced in a study of T cells expressing NK-cell markers. For each CDR3 protein, TCRdb gives one entry from its re-call of the 5' RACE reads, without DNA. This repertoire includes 300,000 to 450,000 distinct CDR3 sequences. The sequencing input was blood T cells: a sorted CD56 or NKG2C T cell subset, CD4+ or CD8+ T cells, or bulk PBMC T cells (not recorded which). These receptors came from a man aged 18-70 years in good health.

The V and J genes are TRBV6-5 and TRBJ2-7; TCRdb reports TRBD1, a call that lacks DNA to check it against. In germline, CDR1 is MNHEY, CDR2 SVGAGI. The CDR3 covers 16 residues. CDR3 amino acids: CASSYVPAAGENEQYF.

This chain connects TRBV5-6 to TRBJ2-7; TCRdb indicates TRBD2, and absent DNA this call remains unverified. This CDR3 contains 15 residues. Germline CDR1 is SGHDT and CDR2 is YYEEEE. Here the CDR3 reads CASSPEGPLSHEQYF.

The rearrangement joins TRBV7-9 to TRBJ1-3; without DNA, the TCRdb call of TRBD1 cannot be checked. The CDR3 is made up of 13 amino acids. The V gene's germline CDR1 is SEHNR and CDR2 FQNEAQ (reference sequence). CDR3 sequence: CASSLTGGFTIYF. Variable domain in full (rest from reference TRBV7-9 and TRBJ1-3): DTGVSQNPRHKITKRGQNVTFRCDPISEHNRLYWYRQTLGQGPEFLTYFQNEAQLEKSRLLSDRFSAERPKGSFSTLEIQRTEQGDSAMYLCASSLTGGFTIYFGEGSWLTVV.

The genes are TRBV27 and TRBJ2-7. Looked up from germline, CDR1 is MNHEY and CDR2 is SMNVEV (reference sequence). This CDR3 spans 16 amino acids. Here the CDR3 reads CASSLGWAESSYEQYF.

V and J are TRBV5-1 and TRBJ1-2; the D call of TRBD1 rests on TCRdb alone, since no DNA is present to check it. Germline assignment: CDR1 SGHRS and CDR2 YFSETQ. The CDR3 covers 14 residues. CDR3 amino acids: CASSLRDSLYGYTF. Full variable domain (rest looked up from reference TRBV5-1 and TRBJ1-2): KAGVTQTPRYLIKTRGQQVTLSCSPISGHRSVSWYQQTPGQGLQFLFEYFSETQRNKGNFPGRFSGRQFSNSRSEMNVSTLELGDSALYLCASSLRDSLYGYTFGSGTRLTVV.

The gene calls are TRBV19 and TRBJ2-4; the TCRdb D gene call, TRBD1, has no DNA to confirm it. CDR1 is LNHDA and CDR2 is SQIVND in the germline V gene (reference sequence). There are 13 residues in the CDR3. The CDR3 protein is CASSATGLNIQYF.

V gene TRBV12-3 or TRBV12-4 combines with J gene TRBJ2-3; checking the TCRdb D call of TRBD2 is not possible without DNA. The CDR3 covers 15 residues. The CDR3: CASSPTSGKTDTQYF.

The V call is TRBV12-3 or TRBV12-4, the J call TRBJ1-2. The CDR3 totals 15 residues. The CDR3: CASSFGQGRGYGYTF.

This rearrangement joins TRBV5-6 to TRBJ2-2; TCRdb selects TRBD1, and the lack of DNA leaves this call unchecked. Germline V gene data show CDR1 as SGHDT and CDR2 as YYEEEE. CDR3 size: 15 residues. The CDR3 spells CASSPEPGIAGELFF.

The chain carries TRBV28 and TRBJ2-1; without DNA, the TCRdb call of TRBD2 cannot be checked. The CDR3 has 15 amino acids. CDR1 and CDR2 (germline): MDHEN, SYDVKM. CDR3 sequence: CASSLTPSGGNEQFF.

The rearrangement uses TRBV7-2 and TRBJ2-7. CDR3 length: 14 amino acids. CDR1 is SGHTA, CDR2 FQGNSA, per germline. CDR3 residues: CASRYKQGEREQYF.

V gene TRBV5-6 combines with J gene TRBJ2-1; TCRdb calls TRBD2, which cannot be checked without DNA. This CDR3 has 15 residues. Germline CDR1 and CDR2: SGHDT and YYEEEE. The CDR3 protein is CASSLLRGTNNEQFF.

The chain recombines TRBV5-1 with TRBJ2-5; TCRdb picks TRBD1, but there is no DNA to check that call. This CDR3 has 16 residues. Germline V CDR1 and CDR2: SGHRS, YFSETQ. CDR3 loop: CASPPGGVGSQETQYF.